The clone carrying this TCR beta chain has only one observation. Its target is not known. CDR3 length equals 17 residues. V gave up 3 bases and J gave up 2 bases; unmatched junction bases: 10. From germline, CDR1 is SGHDN and CDR2 FVKESK. At cycle 4 day 1, cycle 7 day 1, and baseline, blood was sampled. The source of the sample is a study of OX40 agonist ivuxolimab in advanced cancers. On the study more broadly: Six ivuxolimab dose levels, 0.01 to 10 mg/kg, were given intravenously every 2 weeks.

Assay used: immunoSEQ multiplex PCR; TCRdb lists only in-frame clones, some missing. The sample holds 62,000 or so clones, 75% to 95% seen once. General study results and limits: Certain nonresponders likewise exhibited a low normalized T-cell clonal expansion. CD4+ T cells averaged fewer expanded clones than CD8+ T cells.

This receptor was obtained from an adult with an advanced solid tumor such as melanoma, head and neck, liver or kidney cancer. The chain employs TRBV14 and TRBJ2-7, with 10 bases matching TRBD2. The sequences come from CD4+ or CD8+ T cells sorted from blood, collected in a trial of the OX40 agonist ivuxolimab. This CDR3 is CASSHRGTSVTTYEQYF. In DNA, the CDR3 is TGTGCCAGCAGCCATCGAGGGACTAGCGTTACGACCTACGAGCAGTACTTC. Drawing the rest from reference TRBV14 and TRBJ2-7, the complete variable domain is EAGVTQFPSHSVIEKGQTVTLRCDPISGHDNLYWYRRVMGKEIKFLLHFVKESKQDESGMPNNRFLAERTGGTYSTLKVQPAELEDSGVYFCASSHRGTSVTTYEQYFGPGTRLTVT.